Listed below are T cell receptor beta chains from one sample, sequenced in a study of blood T cell repertoires in COVID-19. Clones were read by immunoSEQ multiplex PCR, and TCRdb kept only the in-frame ones, dropping some. The table records 100,000 or so clones, 80% of them present only once. Sequences were obtained from peripheral blood. Receptors originate from a woman aged 70-85 years with acute or convalescent COVID-19. Each CDR3 is given with its conserved first and last residue. Each record gives: D gene, CDR3 length, clone size, J gene, V gene, CDR3 DNA, CDR3 protein. A D gene is named only where the DNA matches it firmly. Only some rows state a clone size, as once, few, many or a class for expanded clones.

TRBD1	14	NA	TRBJ2-3	TRBV11-2	TGTGCCAGCAGCCGGACAGGTAGCACAGATACGCAGTATTTT	CASSRTGSTDTQYF
TRBD1	13	NA	TRBJ1-4	TRBV6-5	TGTGCCAGCAGTCAGGGGGAAGGTGAAAAACTGTTTTTT	CASSQGEGEKLFF
TRBD1	14	NA	TRBJ1-6	TRBV30	TGTGCCTGGAGTGTAACAGGGGGAGATTCACCCCTCCACTTT	CAWSVTGGDSPLHF
NA	13	NA	TRBJ2-7	TRBV6-5	TGTGCCAGCAGCTCGCAGGGTCCCAACGAGCAGTACTTC	CASSSQGPNEQYF
NA	13	few	TRBJ2-2	TRBV7-8	TGTGCCAGCAGCACAACAGGGAACGGGGAGCTGTTTTTT	CASSTTGNGELFF
TRBD1	16	NA	TRBJ1-4	TRBV10-3	TGTGCCATCAGTGCCCGCCAGACAGGGGGCTATGAAAAACTGTTTTTT	CAISARQTGGYEKLFF
NA	18	few	TRBJ2-7	TRBV7-9	TGTGCCAGCAGCTTACAAGGGCGAGGACGAAGGGGATCCTACGAGCAGTACTTC	CASSLQGRGRRGSYEQYF
NA	13	NA	TRBJ2-1	TRBV30	TGTGCCTGGGGGGGTCGGAGCGACAATGAGCAGTTCTTC	CAWGGRSDNEQFF
NA	15	NA	TRBJ1-5	TRBV7-3	TGTGCCAGCACCCTGGGGGAGGGTTGCAATCAGCCCCAGCATTTT	CASTLGEGCNQPQHF
NA	14	NA	TRBJ1-1	TRBV18	TGTGCCAGCTCACCAGCGGGGCGGAACACTGAAGCTTTCTTT	CASSPAGRNTEAFF
NA	12	few	TRBJ1-6	TRBV19	TGTGCCTCAAGCGAGGTTAATTCACCCCTCCACTTT	CASSEVNSPLHF
NA	14	NA	TRBJ2-1	TRBV9	TGTGCCAGCAGCGTAGGGGGCGGCTCAAATGAGCAGTTCTTC	CASSVGGGSNEQFF
NA	12	few	TRBJ1-2	TRBV2	TGTGCCAGGCTGGGCGGGGGCTATGGCTACACCTTC	CARLGGGYGYTF
TRBD1	17	once	TRBJ1-5	TRBV7-2	TGTGCCAGCAGCTTGGGACAGGGGCTTAACAGCAATCAGCCCCAGCATTTT	CASSLGQGLNSNQPQHF
TRBD1	14	NA	TRBJ1-2	TRBV28	TGTGCCAGCACCTTACAGGGGGCGATCTATGGCTACACCTTC	CASTLQGAIYGYTF
TRBD1	15	NA	TRBJ1-2	TRBV7-9	TGTGCCAGCACCCTTTTGTTGTCCGGGACAGATGGCTACACCTTC	CASTLLLSGTDGYTF
NA	13	NA	TRBJ1-1	TRBV6-4	TGTGCCAGCAGTGACTCACAGAACACTGAAGCTTTCTTT	CASSDSQNTEAFF
NA	14	few	TRBJ1-1	TRBV19	TGTGCCAGTAGTATAGGACTTTTTAACACTGAAGCTTTCTTT	CASSIGLFNTEAFF
NA	14	NA	TRBJ1-2	TRBV19	TGTGCCTCCCTTGACCGGGACACGGCCCCTGGCTACACCTTC	CASLDRDTAPGYTF
NA	15	NA	TRBJ1-2	TRBV19	TGTGCCAGTAGTATACCGGGACAAGGACGGTATGGCTACACCTTC	CASSIPGQGRYGYTF
TRBD1	13	NA	TRBJ2-7	TRBV7-2	TGTGCCAGCAGCGGACAGGGGGCGGTCGAGCAGTACTTC	CASSGQGAVEQYF
NA	13	NA	TRBJ2-2	TRBV27	TGTGCCAGCAGTTTAGGAGTTGCCGGGGAGCTGTTTTTT	CASSLGVAGELFF
NA	13	NA	TRBJ1-2	TRBV7-9	TGTGCCAGCACCATCCCCCCCAGGGAAGGCTACACCTTC	CASTIPPREGYTF
TRBD1	14	NA	TRBJ1-5	TRBV3-1/TRBV3-2	TGTGCCAGCAGCCGAGGACAGGGTGGTCAGCCCCAGCATTTT	CASSRGQGGQPQHF
TRBD1	14	NA	TRBJ2-3	TRBV6-5	TGTGCCAGCAGTCGGACAGGCCGGTTGGATACGCAGTATTTT	CASSRTGRLDTQYF
TRBD1	14	NA	TRBJ1-1	TRBV5-8	TGTGCCAGCAGCCTCTCTCTTGTGACAGGGAGAGCTTTCTTT	CASSLSLVTGRAFF
TRBD1	16	NA	TRBJ1-2	TRBV19	TGTGCCAGTAGGGACAGGGGGGACCCTTCCTCCTATGGCTACACCTTC	CASRDRGDPSSYGYTF
NA	13	NA	TRBJ2-3	TRBV10-1	TGCGCCAGCAGTTCTAGCGCCACAGATACGCAGTATTTT	CASSSSATDTQYF
NA	15	NA	TRBJ1-3	TRBV7-3	TGTGCCAGCAGCTTAGGACTTGCCTCTGGAAACACCATATATTTT	CASSLGLASGNTIYF
TRBD1	15	NA	TRBJ1-4	TRBV2	TGTGCCAGCAGGCGAAGACAGGGTCTTATGGAAAAACTGTTTTTT	CASRRRQGLMEKLFF
NA	12	once	TRBJ1-1	TRBV12-2	TGTGCAAGTCCGCCCCCTCTGGGGGGGGCTTTCTTT	CASPPPLGGAFF
TRBD1	17	once	TRBJ2-3	TRBV9	TGTGCCAGCAGCCTACAAGGGACAGCCGGCACCACAGATACGCAGTATTTT	CASSLQGTAGTTDTQYF
TRBD1	14	NA	TRBJ1-3	TRBV18	TGTGCCAGCTCACAGACAGGGGTCGGAAACACCATATATTTT	CASSQTGVGNTIYF
TRBD1	14	NA	TRBJ1-1	TRBV30	TGTGCCTGGACAACCGGGACAGTCAACACTGAAGCTTTCTTT	CAWTTGTVNTEAFF
NA	12	NA	TRBJ2-2	TRBV7-3	TGTGCCAGCAGCGCGATCACCGGGGAGCTGTTTTTT	CASSAITGELFF
TRBD2	15	once	TRBJ2-1	TRBV15	TGTGCCACCAGCAGAGAAGCGGGGGGGAACAATGAGCAGTTCTTC	CATSREAGGNNEQFF
NA	12	NA	TRBJ1-2	TRBV5-6	TGTGCCAGCAGTAACACAGGGAGTGGCTACACCTTC	CASSNTGSGYTF
NA	15	NA	TRBJ1-2	TRBV5-1	TGCGCCAGCAGCTTGGTAACGGGCGGGTCTCCTGGCTACACCTTC	CASSLVTGGSPGYTF
NA	15	NA	TRBJ1-3	TRBV10-3	TGTGCCATCACCCCGGGACTGAGCTCTGGAAACACCATATATTTT	CAITPGLSSGNTIYF
NA	15	few	TRBJ1-2	TRBV4-1	TGCGCCAGCAGCCAAAAATTCCCACAGTTCTATGGCTACACCTTC	CASSQKFPQFYGYTF
TRBD2	18	few	TRBJ2-3	TRBV7-9	TGTGCCAGCCGTCCCGGACTAGCGGGGGGCTGGGGCACAGATACGCAGTATTTT	CASRPGLAGGWGTDTQYF
TRBD1	15	NA	TRBJ2-2	TRBV5-1	TGCGCCAGCAGATCCGGGACAGCTTACACCGGGGAGCTGTTTTTT	CASRSGTAYTGELFF
TRBD2	17	NA	TRBJ2-3	TRBV3-1/TRBV3-2	TGTGCCAGCAGCCAAGATCTAGCGGGGAGTGGCACAGATACGCAGTATTTT	CASSQDLAGSGTDTQYF
NA	19	NA	TRBJ1-2	TRBV7-2	TGTGCCAGCAGCCCCCGGACCGTTAGCGGGGTCGGCCCCGCCTATGGCTACACCTTC	CASSPRTVSGVGPAYGYTF
TRBD1	15	NA	TRBJ2-3	TRBV7-3	TGTGCCAGCAGCTTCCGGCAGGGGGACACAGATACGCAGTATTTT	CASSFRQGDTDTQYF
NA	14	NA	TRBJ1-4	TRBV2	TGTGCCAGCACGCGGGCAGGGGCTATTGAAAAACTGTTTTTT	CASTRAGAIEKLFF
NA	15	once	TRBJ2-3	TRBV5-6	TGTGCCAGCAGCTTGTGGTGGGGGGACACAGATACGCAGTATTTT	CASSLWWGDTDTQYF
NA	12	NA	TRBJ1-1	TRBV12-2	TGTGCAAGTCGCCCCCCCCTCACTGAAGCTTTCTTT	CASRPPLTEAFF
NA	15	few	TRBJ2-2	TRBV5-1	TGCGCCAGCAGCACCGGGACACCGAACACCGGGGAGCTGTTTTTT	CASSTGTPNTGELFF